This TCR beta chain was sequenced in a study of blood T cell repertoires in COVID-19. Looking at the study overall: Acute-phase and convalescent COVID-19 samples originated in the United States, Italy and Spain. PBMCs, B-cell-depleted T cells, or T cells provided the cDNA or gDNA that made up the material.

The repertoire was sequenced with immunoSEQ multiplex PCR; TCRdb's copy has only in-frame clones and lacks some. Seen here are around 110,000 clones, roughly 85% observed once, and the top ten hold about 2.1%. This CDR3 has 13 amino acids. From germline, CDR1 is SEHNR and CDR2 FQNEAQ (reference sequence). The V segment lost 5 bases and the J segment 6 bases; nucleotides outside the gene matches: 7. The chain combines TRBV7-9 with TRBJ2-7, with 7 bases identical to TRBD1. The TCR originated in a young man with acute or convalescent COVID-19. Material for sequencing was peripheral blood. The DNA for the CDR3 is TGTGCCAGCAGCCACCCGACAGGGCCCGAGCAGTACTTC. The encoded protein is CASSHPTGPEQYF.